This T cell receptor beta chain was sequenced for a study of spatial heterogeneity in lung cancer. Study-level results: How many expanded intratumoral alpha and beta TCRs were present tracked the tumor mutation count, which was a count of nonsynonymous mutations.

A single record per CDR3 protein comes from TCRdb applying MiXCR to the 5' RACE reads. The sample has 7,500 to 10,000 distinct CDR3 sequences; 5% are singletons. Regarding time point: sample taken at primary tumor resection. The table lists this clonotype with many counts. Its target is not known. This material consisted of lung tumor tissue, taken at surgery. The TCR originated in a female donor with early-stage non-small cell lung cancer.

The CDR3 sequence is CATSGRPGLGVSDTQYF. CDR3 nucleotide sequence: TGTGCCACCAGTGGTCGGCCTGGACTAGGGGTATCAGATACGCAGTATTTT. The rearrangement joins TRBV24-1 to TRBJ2-3, with 7 bases identical to TRBD2. Germline assignment: CDR1 KGHDR and CDR2 SFDVKD. J was trimmed by 4 bases and V by 5 bases; bases with no gene match: 14. The CDR3 runs 17 residues.